Following are 4 T cell receptor beta chains from one sample sequenced in a study of T cells after yellow fever vaccination. TCRdb reprocessed the 5' RACE reads with MiXCR, giving one entry per CDR3 protein. The table lists about 340,000 distinct CDR3 sequences, around 12% of them singletons. Here the sequenced sample was CD4+ T cells sorted from PBMCs, taken 15 days after the yellow fever booster vaccination. The origin of the receptors is a young man who received the YFV17D yellow fever vaccine.

This clonotype was seen more than once but under ten times. The CDR3 protein is CASSQDIKVSNQPQHF. In DNA, the CDR3 is TGCGCCAGCAGCCAAGATATCAAGGTCAGCAATCAGCCCCAGCATTTT. The J gene is TRBJ1-5, the V gene TRBV4-3; D not certain. Germline V CDR1 and CDR2: LGHNA, YSLEER. V lost 0 bases to trimming and J lost 1 base, with 10 bases between them. CDR3 length equals 16 residues.

CDR3 in amino acids: CSVEDLGLTQPQYF. For the CDR3, the DNA is TGCAGCGTTGAAGATTTGGGCCTCACCCAACCGCAGTATTTT. This chain joins TRBV29-1 and TRBJ2-3; D ambiguous. CDR3 length equals 14 residues. The V end lost 0 bases, the J end lost 10 bases, and 17 bases lay between the germline ends. CDR1 SQVTM and CDR2 ANQGSEA come from the germline V gene.

This clonotype was picked up many times. The genes are TRBV20-1 and TRBJ2-7; D not certain. Germline-derived CDR1 and CDR2 are DFQATT and SNEGSKA (reference sequence). This CDR3 has 11 amino acids. Trimming removed 0 bases at V and 5 bases at J, with 5 bases between. The CDR3 loop reads CSARDQNEQYF. The CDR3 region has the DNA TGCAGTGCTAGAGATCAAAACGAGCAGTACTTC.

This clonotype has just one count. The V gene is TRBV5-6, the J gene TRBJ2-5; 10 bases map to TRBD2. Germline V gene data show CDR1 as SGHDT and CDR2 as YYEEEE. The CDR3 sequence is 15 residues long. V was pared by 5 bases and J by 4 bases, with 8 bases of the junction left unmatched. CDR3 region: CASRVWSGGVETQYF. The CDR3 region has the DNA TGTGCCAGCAGGGTATGGAGCGGGGGGGTAGAGACCCAGTACTTC.